This T cell receptor (beta chain) was identified in a study of control samples from healthy donors and cancer patients. TCRdb's copy holds only in-frame clones and misses some; the assay was immunoSEQ multiplex PCR. The sample holds over 150,000 clones, approximately 94% seen once. Germline lookup yields CDR1 LGHNA and CDR2 YSLEER. J was trimmed by 0 bases and V by 4 bases; bases with no gene match: 5. The CDR3 contains 16 residues. Sequences were obtained from blood. This TCR was sampled from a woman younger than 35 in good health. The rearrangement uses TRBV4-3 and TRBJ2-7; 11 bases fit TRBD2. The CDR3 loop reads CASSRGLAESSYEQYF. The CDR3 DNA sequence: TGCGCCAGCAGCCGGGGACTAGCGGAGAGCTCCTACGAGCAGTACTTC.